The 27 T cell receptor beta chains below were found in one sample sequenced in a study of T cells in Graves' hyperthyroidism and ophthalmopathy (dated 2019 in TCRdb). Receptor amplification or capture employed multiplex PCR. Sequenced using an Illumina HiSeq 2000. Amplification of TCR beta CDR3 regions was carried out from RNA transcripts. The first round of RT-PCR for the TCR CDR3 was performed with the HTBI primer set and the Qiagen OneStep RT-PCR kit. The raw public data were reprocessed by TCRdb itself: fastp quality trimming at Q25, MiXCR clonotype calling, in-frame beta chains only. CDR3 protein duplicates are merged, each entry listing the most common genes and DNA. This sample comprises 650,000 to 750,000 distinct CDR3 sequences, approximately 15% of them detected only once. About 10% of the sample is in the top ten clones. Sequenced material: blood. These receptors originate from a woman aged 18-29 years with Graves' hyperthyroidism.

This clonotype was recorded at least ten times. The chain links TRBV6-6 to TRBJ2-7; D remains ambiguous. The CDR3 is 16 residues long. The germline V gene encodes CDR1 MNHNY and CDR2 SVGAGI (reference sequence). V was clipped by 0 bases and J by 3 bases, with 15 bases between them. CDR3 sequence reads: CASSYSNSYGIYEQYF. CDR3 bases: TGTGCCAGCAGTTACTCGAACTCATACGGCATCTACGAGCAGTACTTC.

This clonotype occurred many times. V usage is TRBV12-3 or TRBV12-4 and J usage is TRBJ2-5; TRBD2 matches at 8 bases. CDR3 length equals 14 residues. After removal of 7 bases from V and 3 bases from J, the junction contained 7 bases not matched to a gene. The CDR3 is CASTPLADKETQYF. The DNA for the CDR3 is TGTGCCAGCACTCCACTAGCGGACAAAGAGACCCAGTACTTC.

The chain combines TRBV10-3 with TRBJ2-7, with 9 bases that match TRBD1. Germline trimming cut 5 bases from V and 7 bases from J; bases unmatched to any gene: 6. Germline assignment: CDR1 ENHRY and CDR2 SYGVKD. The CDR3 has 13 residues. DNA for the CDR3: TGTGCCATCAGTCCGGACAGGGGAGTTGAGCAGTACTTC. Its protein product is CAISPDRGVEQYF.

This clonotype was found once. This chain connects TRBV20-1 to TRBJ2-7; tentatively, D is TRBD1 (5 bases). Gene TRBJ2-1 matches the end of the DNA better, so the J call may be wrong. The CDR3 is made up of 11 amino acids. Germline-derived CDR1 and CDR2 are DFQATT and SNEGSKA (reference sequence). CDR3 sequence: CSLQENYEQFF. DNA for the CDR3: TGCTCCCTACAGGAGAACTACGAGCAGTTCTTC.

This clonotype was counted a few times. The CDR3: CASSLLGGLYEQYF. The CDR3 DNA is TGTGCCAGCAGTTTATTAGGGGGCCTCTACGAGCAGTACTTC. V is TRBV27 and J is TRBJ2-7; 7 nucleotides agree with TRBD1. Looked up from germline, CDR1 is MNHEY and CDR2 is SMNVEV (reference sequence). This CDR3 contains 14 residues. Losses at the gene ends were 1 base for V and 3 bases for J; bases not matched to a gene: 3.

The sample holds many counts of this clonotype. This chain connects TRBV12-3 or TRBV12-4 to TRBJ2-4; a weak D match, TRBD2 (5 bases). Between the trimmed V and J ends, which lost 6 bases and 0 bases, there was a span of 12 bases. CDR3 length: 15 residues. CDR3 DNA sequence: TGTGCCAGCAGAGGGAGAGGAGTAGCCAAAAACATTCAGTACTTC. Its translation is CASRGRGVAKNIQYF.

The chain employs TRBV2 and TRBJ1-5; D uncertain. Trimming shortened V by 1 base and J by 9 bases, and 10 bases separated the two germline ends. The length of the CDR3 is 13 residues. Germline CDR1 SNHLY, CDR2 FYNNEI. Written as DNA, the CDR3 is TGTGCCAGCAGTGAAGACGTAGGACCGCCCCAGCATTTT. Translation: CASSEDVGPPQHF.

Ten or more counts support this clonotype. This chain joins TRBV27 and TRBJ2-1; TRBD1 agrees at 8 bases. The germline V gene has CDR1 MNHEY and CDR2 SMNVEV (reference sequence). J was trimmed by 7 bases and V by 5 bases; bases with no gene match: 7. This CDR3 has 14 amino acids. The CDR3 region has the DNA TGTGCCAGCAGTGTCCAGGGGGCGGGGAATGAGCAGTTCTTC. It is translated as CASSVQGAGNEQFF.

The V and J genes are TRBV6-2 or TRBV6-3 and TRBJ2-7, with unresolved D. CDR3 length: 14 amino acids. V was pared by 2 bases and J by 3 bases, with 11 bases between. CDR1 and CDR2 (germline): MNHEY, SVGEGT. The CDR3 loop is CASSYTRLGYEQYF. In DNA form, the CDR3 reads TGTGCCAGCAGTTACACCCGACTGGGCTACGAGCAGTACTTC.

The chain has TRBV15 and TRBJ2-3, with TRBD2 identical over 12 bases. CDR3 length: 15 amino acids. CDR1 is LNHNV, CDR2 YYDKDF, per germline (reference sequence). With V trimmed by 0 bases and J by 10 bases, 5 bases remained unmatched. The CDR3 loop is CATSRDLGLAGPQYF. The CDR3 DNA is TGTGCCACCAGCAGAGATTTAGGACTAGCGGGACCGCAGTATTTT. The variable domain in full, with the rest retrieved from reference TRBV15 and TRBJ2-3, is DAMVIQNPRYQVTQFGKPVTLSCSQTLNHNVMYWYQQKSSQAPKLLFHYYDKDFNNEADTPDNFQSRRPNTSFCFLDIRSPGLGDTAMYLCATSRDLGLAGPQYFGPGTRLTVL.

This clonotype was seen a few times. The chain recombines TRBV20-1 with TRBJ1-4; the D is unclear. The CDR3 extends over 13 amino acids. Per germline, CDR1 DFQATT and CDR2 SNEGSKA (reference sequence). The V and J ends lost 3 bases and 5 bases respectively, with 10 bases between them. The CDR3 loop is CSASRGANEKLFF. The CDR3 DNA is TGCAGTGCTAGTAGAGGAGCCAATGAAAAACTGTTTTTT.

With regard to this clonotype: A much larger clonotype is one base distant, so this may be a read error. The chain is built from TRBV6-5 and TRBJ2-1; D gene ambiguous. V lost 4 bases, J lost 8 bases, and 15 bases lay in between. Germline assignment: CDR1 MNHEY and CDR2 SVGAGI. This CDR3 contains 14 residues. In DNA, the CDR3 is TGTGCCAGCAGTTTCCCCGGTGATCCAGATGAGCAGTTCTTC. The encoded protein is CASSFPGDPDEQFF.

In this sample, this clonotype turned up many times. The rearrangement links TRBV30 to TRBJ1-6; D possibly corresponds to TRBD1 (6 bases). This CDR3 is built from 15 residues. With 3 bases removed from V and 7 bases from J, the gap between germline ends came to 16 bases. The germline V gene has CDR1 GTSNPN and CDR2 SVGIG (reference sequence). CDR3 sequence (DNA): TGTGCCTGGAGCCGAGACAGGACAAACAATTCACCCCTCCACTTT. Protein: CAWSRDRTNNSPLHF.

This clonotype was observed many times. The chain employs TRBV7-8 and TRBJ2-7; D ambiguous. The CDR3 runs 19 residues. The V end lost 5 bases, the J end lost 0 bases, and 26 bases lay between the germline ends. Germline-derived CDR1 and CDR2 are SGHVS and FQNEAQ. DNA of the CDR3: TGTGCCAGCAGCCGACCTGTGGGAACCGGAGTTCGGAGCTCCTACGAGCAGTACTTC. Amino acid sequence: CASSRPVGTGVRSSYEQYF.

The rearrangement uses TRBV4-3 and TRBJ1-3; D possibly corresponds to TRBD1 (6 bases). Germline CDR1 LGHNA, CDR2 YSLEER. V lost 1 base and J 0 bases, leaving 16 bases between the germline ends. This CDR3 is built from 18 residues. The DNA for the CDR3 is TGCGCCAGCAGCCAAGGAAGGGTCAGGGGAAGCTCTGGAAACACCATATATTTT. Translated, it gives CASSQGRVRGSSGNTIYF.

Ten or more counts support this clonotype. The chain joins TRBV2 to TRBJ1-5; no firm D call. There are 15 residues in the CDR3. Trimming left V 4 bases short and J 5 bases short, with 15 bases between. Germline loops: CDR1 SNHLY, CDR2 FYNNEI. CDR3 DNA: TGTGCCAGCAGTGCCATTTATCGGGCGGATCAGCCCCAGCATTTT. Residues: CASSAIYRADQPQHF.

CDR3 region: CAIRARGGTGPHEQYF. The CDR3 DNA is TGTGCCATCAGGGCCCGGGGGGGGACAGGGCCCCACGAGCAGTACTTC. V and J are TRBV10-3 and TRBJ2-7; possibly TRBD1 for D (9 bases). This CDR3 has 16 amino acids. CDR1 is ENHRY, CDR2 SYGVKD, per germline. V dropped 6 bases and J dropped 5 bases, with 23 bases sitting between them.

This clonotype has ten or more counts. A much larger clone lies a single base off, so this may be a read error. The J gene is TRBJ2-3, the V gene TRBV19; D call uncertain. The germline V and J ends were trimmed by 9 bases and 1 base, with 8 bases remaining between them. Germline-derived CDR1 and CDR2 are LNHDA and SQIVND (reference sequence). The CDR3 covers 12 residues. The CDR3 spells CASSIGTDTQYF. The CDR3 DNA sequence: TGTGCCAGCAGCATAGGCACAGATACGCAGTATTTT.

In this sample, this clonotype turned up many times. This chain links TRBV20-1 with TRBJ1-2, with a tentative D call TRBD1 (5 bases). V was trimmed by 2 bases and J by 5 bases, leaving 15 bases between them. Germline V gene lookup returns CDR1 DFQATT and CDR2 SNEGSKA (reference sequence). The CDR3 extends over 14 amino acids. The CDR3 protein is CSARSLGGGYGYTF. CDR3 sequence (DNA): TGCAGTGCTAGATCGCTCGGGGGAGGGTATGGCTACACCTTC.

This clonotype came up many times. The chain employs TRBV13 and TRBJ2-5; possibly TRBD2 for D (5 bases). Germline CDR1 reads PRHDT; CDR2 reads FYEKMQ (reference sequence). There are 17 residues in the CDR3. V was clipped by 6 bases and J by 5 bases, with 25 bases between them. The CDR3 sequence is CASRRISALLPGETQYF. In nucleotides, the CDR3 is TGTGCCAGCAGACGTATATCCGCGCTTCTTCCGGGGGAGACCCAGTACTTC.

This clonotype appeared many times. This chain links TRBV11-3 with TRBJ2-3, with 10 bases aligning to TRBD2. Germline V gene data show CDR1 as SGHNT and CDR2 as YENEEA. CDR3 length: 15 residues. J lost 6 bases, V lost 7 bases, and 10 bases had no gene match. The CDR3 sequence is CASKREVAGGDTQYF. The CDR3 DNA follows: TGTGCCAGCAAGCGGGAAGTAGCGGGAGGTGATACGCAGTATTTT.

This clonotype was observed many times. The chain links TRBV20-1 to TRBJ2-1; D is perhaps TRBD2 (7 bases). Deletions cut 0 bases from V and 5 bases from J, with 17 bases between. The CDR3 is 16 residues long. Per the germline V gene, CDR1 is DFQATT and CDR2 is SNEGSKA (reference sequence). CDR3 loop: CSAREGGLAENNEQFF. In DNA, the CDR3 is TGCAGTGCTAGAGAAGGGGGGCTAGCGGAGAACAATGAGCAGTTCTTC.

The chain links TRBV5-8 to TRBJ1-1; 10 bases line up with TRBD1. Trimming cost V 7 bases and J 4 bases; bases outside gene matches: 7. The CDR3 loop spans 14 amino acids. Germline V gene sequence: CDR1 SGHTS, CDR2 YDEGEE. The CDR3 here is CASGTDRGGTEAFF. CDR3 nucleotides: TGTGCCAGCGGCACGGACAGGGGGGGCACTGAAGCTTTCTTT.

This clonotype was seen ten or more times. The V gene is TRBV9, the J gene TRBJ1-1; TRBD1 matches at 7 bases. The CDR3 extends over 15 amino acids. Unmatched junction bases numbered 8, after V lost 4 bases and J lost 2 bases. The germline gives CDR1 SGDLS, CDR2 YYNGEE. CDR3 in amino acids: CASSSPGQLNTEAFF. In DNA form, the CDR3 reads TGTGCCAGCAGCTCACCGGGACAGTTAAACACTGAAGCTTTCTTT.

For this clonotype: A read error may be the cause here, since a much bigger clone is one base away. This CDR3 fails to terminate in the conserved phenylalanine or tryptophan, so it likely reflects a read error. The chain carries TRBV18 and TRBJ2-7, with 11 bases fitting TRBD1. Germline CDR1 KGHSH, CDR2 LQKENI. CDR3 length: 15 amino acids. V trimming: 3 bases; J trimming: 4 bases; junction bases outside the gene matches: 5. CDR3 amino acids: CASSPEDRGLYEQYL. In DNA, the CDR3 is TGTGCCAGCTCACCGGAGGACAGGGGGCTATACGAGCAGTACTTA.

CDR3 nucleotide sequence: TGCGCCAGCAGTAAGTCCAGCACAGATACGCAGTATTTT. This codes for CASSKSSTDTQYF. V usage is TRBV5-1 and J usage is TRBJ2-3; D is ambiguous. The V gene's germline CDR1 is SGHRS and CDR2 YFSETQ. The CDR3 is 13 amino acids. The V and J ends lost 5 bases and 0 bases respectively, with 7 bases between them.

Only a few counts were recorded for this clonotype. The J gene is TRBJ1-1, the V gene TRBV19, with a possible D match to TRBD1 (6 bases). Trimming took off 5 bases at V and 5 bases at J, with 18 bases between the two ends. Germline CDR1 reads LNHDA; CDR2 reads SQIVND (reference sequence). The CDR3 totals 15 residues. The CDR3 nucleotides read TGTGCCAGTAGTGTGTGGGGGGCCCTGGGAACTGAAGCTTTCTTT. The encoded protein is CASSVWGALGTEAFF.